This T cell receptor (beta chain) was captured in a study of T-cell reconstitution after alpha-beta-depleted transplantation in children. This clonotype was seen at least ten times. V dropped 5 bases and J dropped 8 bases, with 18 bases sitting between them. In germline, CDR1 is SGHTA, CDR2 FQGNSA. The CDR3 totals 14 residues. Preparation of the TCRbeta library involved a method that used unique molecular identifiers. TCRdb reprocessed the PCR reads via MiXCR and lists one record per CDR3 protein. The sample records roughly 170,000 distinct CDR3 sequences, about 6.4% being singletons. V and J are TRBV7-2 and TRBJ1-2; the D gene is possibly TRBD1 (5 bases). The material was PBMCs from the stem cell graft donor, obtained from the stem cell graft. The clonotype was recovered from a human donor who donated a stem cell graft to a child with Wiskott-Aldrich syndrome. CDR3 residues: CASSTHRSPGGYTF. The CDR3 nucleotides read TGTGCCAGCAGCACCCACAGGTCCCCTGGGGGCTACACCTTC.